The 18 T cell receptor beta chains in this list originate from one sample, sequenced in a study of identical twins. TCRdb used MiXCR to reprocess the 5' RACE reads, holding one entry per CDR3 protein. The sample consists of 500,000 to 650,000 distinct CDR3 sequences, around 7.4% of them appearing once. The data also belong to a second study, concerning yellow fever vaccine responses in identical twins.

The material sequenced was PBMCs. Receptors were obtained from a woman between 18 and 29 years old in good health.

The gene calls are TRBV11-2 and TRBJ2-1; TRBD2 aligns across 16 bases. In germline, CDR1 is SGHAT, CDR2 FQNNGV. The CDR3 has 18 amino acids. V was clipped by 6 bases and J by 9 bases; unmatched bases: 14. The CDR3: CASSFEGTSGRGVAEQFF. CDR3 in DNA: TGTGCCAGCAGTTTCGAAGGGACTAGCGGGAGGGGGGTTGCTGAGCAGTTCTTC.

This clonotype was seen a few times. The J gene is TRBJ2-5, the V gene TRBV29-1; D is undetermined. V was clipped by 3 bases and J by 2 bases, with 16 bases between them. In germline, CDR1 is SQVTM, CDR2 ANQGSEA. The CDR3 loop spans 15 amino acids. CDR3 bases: TGCAGCGTTGACCAAAGCGCGAACCTTCAAGAGACCCAGTACTTC. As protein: CSVDQSANLQETQYF.

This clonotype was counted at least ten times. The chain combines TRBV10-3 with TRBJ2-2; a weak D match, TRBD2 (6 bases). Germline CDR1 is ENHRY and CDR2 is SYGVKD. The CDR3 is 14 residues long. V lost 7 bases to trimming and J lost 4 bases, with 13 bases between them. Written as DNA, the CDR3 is TGTGCCATCAATGGCCTGGAGGGCACCGGGGAGCTGTTTTTT. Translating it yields CAINGLEGTGELFF.

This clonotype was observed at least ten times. CDR3 sequence (DNA): TGTGCCAGCAGTTTTGGGGGGCCCCCTGGGGAAGATACGCAGTATTTT. Amino acids: CASSFGGPPGEDTQYF. V and J are TRBV27 and TRBJ2-3; D tentatively reads TRBD1 or TRBD2 (6 bases each). V was trimmed by 3 bases and J by 5 bases, leaving 18 bases between them. This CDR3 has 16 residues. Per the germline V gene, CDR1 is MNHEY and CDR2 is SMNVEV (reference sequence).

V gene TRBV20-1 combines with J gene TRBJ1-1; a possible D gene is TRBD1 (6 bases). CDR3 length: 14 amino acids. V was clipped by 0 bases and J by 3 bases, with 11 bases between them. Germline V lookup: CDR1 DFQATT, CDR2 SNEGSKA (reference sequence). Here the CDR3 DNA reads TGCAGTGCTAGAGAACCGGACAGACACACTGAAGCTTTCTTT. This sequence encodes CSAREPDRHTEAFF.

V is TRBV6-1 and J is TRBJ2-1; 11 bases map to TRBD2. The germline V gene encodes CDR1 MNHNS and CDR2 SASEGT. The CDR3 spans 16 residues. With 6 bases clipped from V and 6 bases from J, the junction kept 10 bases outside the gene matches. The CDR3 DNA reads TGTGCCAGCAGCCAACAACTAGCGGGAGTCCCCAATGAGCAGTTCTTC. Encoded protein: CASSQQLAGVPNEQFF.

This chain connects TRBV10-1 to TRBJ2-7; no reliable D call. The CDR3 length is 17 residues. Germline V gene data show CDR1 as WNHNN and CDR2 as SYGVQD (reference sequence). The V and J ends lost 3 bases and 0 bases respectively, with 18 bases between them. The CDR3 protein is CASSDSQVYGDSYEQYF. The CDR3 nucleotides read TGCGCCAGCAGTGACTCCCAGGTGTATGGGGACTCCTACGAGCAGTACTTC.

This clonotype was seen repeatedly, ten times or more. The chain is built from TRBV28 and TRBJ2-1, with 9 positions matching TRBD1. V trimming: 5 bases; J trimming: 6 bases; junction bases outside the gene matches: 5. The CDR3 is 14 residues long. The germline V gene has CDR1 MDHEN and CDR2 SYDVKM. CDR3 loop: CASSLRQGGNEQFF. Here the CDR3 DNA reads TGTGCCAGCAGTCTGCGACAGGGGGGCAATGAGCAGTTCTTC.

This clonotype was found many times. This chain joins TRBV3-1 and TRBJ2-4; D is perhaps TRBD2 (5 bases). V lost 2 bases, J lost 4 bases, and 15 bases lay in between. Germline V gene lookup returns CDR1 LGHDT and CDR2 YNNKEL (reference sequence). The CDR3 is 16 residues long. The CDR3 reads CASSQRGGGLKNIQYF. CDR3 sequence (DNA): TGTGCCAGCAGCCAACGCGGCGGAGGATTAAAAAACATTCAGTACTTC.

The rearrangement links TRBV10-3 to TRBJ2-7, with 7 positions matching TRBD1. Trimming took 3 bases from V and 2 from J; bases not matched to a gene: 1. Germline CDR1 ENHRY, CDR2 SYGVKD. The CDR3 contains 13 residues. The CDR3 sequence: CAISDTGAYEQYV. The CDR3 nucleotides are TGTGCCATCAGTGATACAGGGGCCTACGAGCAGTACGTC.

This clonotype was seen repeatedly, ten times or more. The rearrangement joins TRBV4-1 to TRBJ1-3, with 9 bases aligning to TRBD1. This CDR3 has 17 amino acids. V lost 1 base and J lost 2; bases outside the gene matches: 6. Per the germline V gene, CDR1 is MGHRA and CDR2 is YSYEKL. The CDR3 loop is CASSQVWGTGTGNTIYF. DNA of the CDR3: TGCGCCAGCAGCCAAGTTTGGGGGACAGGGACTGGAAACACCATATATTTT.

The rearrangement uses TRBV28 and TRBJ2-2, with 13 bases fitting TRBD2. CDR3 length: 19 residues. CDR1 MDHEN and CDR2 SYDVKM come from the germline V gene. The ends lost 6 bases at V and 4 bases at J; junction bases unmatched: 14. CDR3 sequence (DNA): TGTGCCAGCAGACACCCACTAGCGGGAGGGCCAATAGGCACCGGGGAGCTGTTTTTT. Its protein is CASRHPLAGGPIGTGELFF.

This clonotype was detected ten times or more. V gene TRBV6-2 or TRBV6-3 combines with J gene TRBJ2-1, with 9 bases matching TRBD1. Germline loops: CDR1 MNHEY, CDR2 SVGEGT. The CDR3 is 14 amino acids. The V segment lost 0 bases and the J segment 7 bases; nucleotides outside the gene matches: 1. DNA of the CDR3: TGTGCCAGCAGTTACTCGGGACAGGGAAATGAGCAGTTCTTC. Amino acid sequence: CASSYSGQGNEQFF.

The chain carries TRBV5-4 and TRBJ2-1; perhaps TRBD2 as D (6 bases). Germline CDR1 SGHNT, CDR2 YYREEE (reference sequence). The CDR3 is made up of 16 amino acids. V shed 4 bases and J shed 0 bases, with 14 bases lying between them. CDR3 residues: CASSAGRLSSYNEQFF. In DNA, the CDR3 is TGTGCCAGCAGCGCGGGACGCCTGAGCTCCTACAATGAGCAGTTCTTC.

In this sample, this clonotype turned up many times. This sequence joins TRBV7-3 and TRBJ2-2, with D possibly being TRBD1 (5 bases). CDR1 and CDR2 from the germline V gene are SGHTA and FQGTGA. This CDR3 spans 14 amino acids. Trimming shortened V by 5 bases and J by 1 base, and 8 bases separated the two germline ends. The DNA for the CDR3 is TGTGCCAGCAGCCAAACAGGGAACACCGGGGAGCTGTTTTTT. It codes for CASSQTGNTGELFF. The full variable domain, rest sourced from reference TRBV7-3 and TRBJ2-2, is GAGVSQTPSNKVTEKGKYVELRCDPISGHTALYWYRQSLGQGPEFLIYFQGTGAADDSGLPNDRFFAVRPEGSVSTLKIQRTERGDSAVYLCASSQTGNTGELFFGEGSRLTVL.

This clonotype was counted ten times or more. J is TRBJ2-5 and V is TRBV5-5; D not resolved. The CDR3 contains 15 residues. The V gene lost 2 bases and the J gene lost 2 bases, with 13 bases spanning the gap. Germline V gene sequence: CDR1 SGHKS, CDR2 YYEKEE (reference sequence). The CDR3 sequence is CASSFYRQRQETQYF. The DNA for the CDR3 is TGTGCCAGCAGCTTTTATCGGCAGAGACAAGAGACCCAGTACTTC.

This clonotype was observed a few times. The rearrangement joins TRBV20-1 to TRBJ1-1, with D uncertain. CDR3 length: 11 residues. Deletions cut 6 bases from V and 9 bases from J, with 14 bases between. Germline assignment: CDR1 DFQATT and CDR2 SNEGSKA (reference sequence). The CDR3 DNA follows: TGCAGTGCCCCATCTGGGTGGCAAGCTTTCTTT. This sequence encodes CSAPSGWQAFF.

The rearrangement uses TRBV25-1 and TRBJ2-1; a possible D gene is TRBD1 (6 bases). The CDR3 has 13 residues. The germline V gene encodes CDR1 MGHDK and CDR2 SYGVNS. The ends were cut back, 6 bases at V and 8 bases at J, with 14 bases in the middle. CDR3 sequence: CASRPIRTDEQFF. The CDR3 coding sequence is TGTGCCAGCAGACCCATCCGGACAGATGAGCAGTTCTTC.